The 10 T cell receptor beta chains presented below share a single source sample, sequenced in a study of human T cells and chemical hapten exposure. Each CDR3 protein gets one entry after TCRdb re-called the RACE reads with MiXCR. The profile shows about 84,000 distinct CDR3 sequences, about 10% of them singletons. The time point: patch test 3, about 24 weeks after DPC sensitization. Treatment described: therapeutic diphenylcyclopropenone sensitization with weekly scalp DPC. Here the sequenced sample was whole blood, taken in connection with sensitization to the hapten diphenylcyclopropenone (DPC). These receptors all come from a woman aged 45 to 65 with alopecia areata. Some clones in this sample may be carry-over from other donors' samples.

This clonotype was seen a few times. This sequence joins TRBV2 and TRBJ2-7, with D tentatively TRBD1 (6 bases). V was cut by 8 bases and J by 6 bases, with 14 bases left in between. The CDR3 runs 12 residues. The germline V gene encodes CDR1 SNHLY and CDR2 FYNNEI. The CDR3 loop is CASSQGPGEQYF. CDR3 DNA sequence: TGTGCCAGCTCCCAGGGGCCCGGCGAGCAGTACTTC.

The V and J genes are TRBV7-9 and TRBJ2-7; no firm D call. Germline V CDR1 and CDR2: SEHNR, FQNEAQ (reference sequence). CDR3 length equals 17 residues. The V end was cut by 0 bases, the J end by 0 bases, with 15 bases between. CDR3 sequence reads: CASSLAIGDTSSYEQYF. CDR3 sequence (DNA): TGTGCCAGCAGCTTAGCAATAGGAGACACATCCTCCTACGAGCAGTACTTC.

This rearrangement joins TRBV3-1 to TRBJ2-2; 11 bases agree with TRBD2. Germline CDR1 reads LGHDT; CDR2 reads YNNKEL (reference sequence). With 5 bases clipped from V and 4 bases from J, the junction kept 6 bases outside the gene matches. This CDR3 has 16 residues. The CDR3 DNA is TGTGCCAGCAGCAAGGGACTAGCGGAAGTCACCGGGGAGCTGTTTTTT. This codes for CASSKGLAEVTGELFF.

This clonotype has a count of ten or more. The rearrangement joins TRBV6-4 to TRBJ2-1; 11 bases map to TRBD2. Germline trimming cut 6 bases from V and 5 bases from J; bases unmatched to any gene: 6. CDR3 length equals 15 residues. Per germline, CDR1 MRHNA and CDR2 SNTAGT. CDR3 sequence reads: CASSPGLAGNNEQFF. CDR3 DNA: TGTGCCAGCAGCCCCGGACTAGCGGGCAACAATGAGCAGTTCTTC.

This clonotype turned up a few times. The chain joins TRBV6-2 or TRBV6-3 to TRBJ2-6; a weak D match, TRBD1 (6 bases). The V gene's germline CDR1 is MNHEY and CDR2 SVGEGT. CDR3 size: 18 residues. Between the trimmed V and J ends, which lost 3 bases and 0 bases, there was a span of 15 bases. For the CDR3, the DNA is TGTGCCAGCAGTTATATCAGGGGCCCGGTCTCTGGGGCCAACGTCCTGACTTTC. Its translation is CASSYIRGPVSGANVLTF.

This clonotype appeared a few times. The chain has TRBV28 and TRBJ2-3, with D uncertain. The CDR3 is 14 amino acids. Trimming took off 3 bases at V and 6 bases at J, with 13 bases between the two ends. CDR1 and CDR2 from the germline V gene are MDHEN and SYDVKM. CDR3 amino acids: CASSLGGKTDTQYF. CDR3 nucleotide sequence: TGTGCCAGCAGTTTGGGTGGAAAAACTGATACGCAGTATTTT. Full variable domain (remainder filled in from reference TRBV28 and TRBJ2-3): DVKVTQSSRYLVKRTGEKVFLECVQDMDHENMFWYRQDPGLGLRLIYFSYDVKMKEKGDIPEGYSVSREKKERFSLILESASTNQTSMYLCASSLGGKTDTQYFGPGTRLTVL.

This clonotype was observed at least ten times. The rearrangement links TRBV30 to TRBJ1-3, with D possibly being TRBD1 (5 bases). The CDR3 has 14 amino acids. Germline values: CDR1 GTSNPN, CDR2 SVGIG (reference sequence). Trimming pared 0 bases from V and 8 bases from J, leaving 14 bases between. The CDR3 is CAWSVDSHDDTIYF. Written as DNA, the CDR3 is TGTGCCTGGAGTGTCGACAGCCACGATGACACCATATATTTT.

V usage is TRBV5-1 and J usage is TRBJ2-5; no clear D. V was trimmed by 2 bases and J by 0 bases, leaving 5 bases between them. Germline CDR1 and CDR2: SGHRS and YFSETQ. The CDR3 has 13 amino acids. CDR3 bases: TGCGCCAGCAGCTTCAAGCACCAAGAGACCCAGTACTTC. Protein sequence: CASSFKHQETQYF.

The V gene is TRBV3-1, the J gene TRBJ1-2; TRBD1 is a possible D gene (5 bases). Trimming removed 0 bases at V and 2 bases at J, with 13 bases between. The CDR3 is 16 amino acids. In germline, CDR1 is LGHDT, CDR2 YNNKEL (reference sequence). The CDR3 coding sequence is TGTGCCAGCAGCCAAGATCGGCAGGGAGGGAACTATGGCTACACCTTC. Its translation: CASSQDRQGGNYGYTF.

This chain connects TRBV29-1 to TRBJ2-7; weak D call: TRBD1 (5 bases). This CDR3 has 11 residues. Germline CDR1 reads SQVTM; CDR2 reads ANQGSEA. Trimming shortened V by 7 bases and J by 3 bases, and 10 bases separated the two germline ends. The CDR3 coding sequence is TGCAGCGCAAAGACAGACTACGAGCAGTACTTC. Protein sequence: CSAKTDYEQYF.